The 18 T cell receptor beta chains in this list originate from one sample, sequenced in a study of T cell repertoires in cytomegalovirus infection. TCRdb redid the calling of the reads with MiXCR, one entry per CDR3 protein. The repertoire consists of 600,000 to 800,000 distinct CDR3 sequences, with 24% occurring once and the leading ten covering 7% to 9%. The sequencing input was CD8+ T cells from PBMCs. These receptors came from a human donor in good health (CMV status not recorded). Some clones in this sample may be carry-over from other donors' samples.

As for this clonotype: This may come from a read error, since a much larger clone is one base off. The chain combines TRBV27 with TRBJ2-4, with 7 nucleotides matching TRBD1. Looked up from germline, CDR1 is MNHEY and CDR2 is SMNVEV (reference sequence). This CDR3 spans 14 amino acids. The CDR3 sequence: CANSLRQGRDIQYF. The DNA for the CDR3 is TGTGCCAACAGTTTGCGACAGGGTCGGGACATTCAGTACTTC.

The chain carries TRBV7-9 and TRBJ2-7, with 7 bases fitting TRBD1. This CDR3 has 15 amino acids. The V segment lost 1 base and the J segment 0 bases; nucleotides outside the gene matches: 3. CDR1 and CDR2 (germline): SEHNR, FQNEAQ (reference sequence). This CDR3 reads CASSLERGPSYEQYF. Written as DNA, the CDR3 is TGTGCCAGCAGCTTAGAAAGGGGGCCCTCCTACGAGCAGTACTTC.

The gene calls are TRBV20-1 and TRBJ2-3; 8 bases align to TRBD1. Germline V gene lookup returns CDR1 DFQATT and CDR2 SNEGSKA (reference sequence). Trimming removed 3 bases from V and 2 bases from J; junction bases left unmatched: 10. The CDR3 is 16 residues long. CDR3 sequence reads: CSARARDRRDTDTQYF. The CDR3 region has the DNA TGCAGTGCTAGGGCTCGGGACAGGAGGGACACAGATACGCAGTATTTT.

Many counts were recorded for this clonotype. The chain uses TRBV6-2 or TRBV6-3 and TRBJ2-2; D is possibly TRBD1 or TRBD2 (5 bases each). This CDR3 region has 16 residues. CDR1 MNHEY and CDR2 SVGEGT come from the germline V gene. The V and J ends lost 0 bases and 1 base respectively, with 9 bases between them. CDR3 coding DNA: TGTGCCAGCAGTTACTCGACGGGGCTGAACACCGGGGAGCTGTTTTTT. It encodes CASSYSTGLNTGELFF.

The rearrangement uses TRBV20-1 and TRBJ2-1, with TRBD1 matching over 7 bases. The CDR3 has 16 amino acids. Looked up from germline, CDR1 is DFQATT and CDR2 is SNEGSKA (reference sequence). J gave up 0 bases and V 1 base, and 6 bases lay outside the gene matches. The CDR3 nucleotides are TGCAGTGCTAGAGGAGACAGGGCTAGCTCCTACAATGAGCAGTTCTTC. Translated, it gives CSARGDRASSYNEQFF.

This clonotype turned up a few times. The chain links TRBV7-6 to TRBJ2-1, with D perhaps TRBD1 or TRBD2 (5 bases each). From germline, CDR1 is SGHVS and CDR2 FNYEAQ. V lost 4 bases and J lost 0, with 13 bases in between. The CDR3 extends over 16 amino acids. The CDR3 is CASSSLGESSYNEQFF. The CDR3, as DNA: TGTGCCAGCAGCTCCCTGGGGGAGAGCTCCTACAATGAGCAGTTCTTC.

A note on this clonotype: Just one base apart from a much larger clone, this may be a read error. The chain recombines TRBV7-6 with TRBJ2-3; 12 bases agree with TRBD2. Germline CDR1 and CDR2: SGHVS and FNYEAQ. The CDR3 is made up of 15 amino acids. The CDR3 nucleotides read TGTGCCACCAGCTCACTAGCGGGGGGAGCTGATACGCAGTATTTT. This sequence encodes CATSSLAGGADTQYF.

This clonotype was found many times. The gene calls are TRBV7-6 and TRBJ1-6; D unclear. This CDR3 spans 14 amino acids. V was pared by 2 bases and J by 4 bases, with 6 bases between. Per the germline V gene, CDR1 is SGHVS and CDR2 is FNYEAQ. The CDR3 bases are TGTGCCAGCAGCTTAATCAGATATAATTCACCCCTCCACTTT. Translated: CASSLIRYNSPLHF. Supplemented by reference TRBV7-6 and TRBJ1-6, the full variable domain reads GAGVSQSPRYKVTKRGQDVALRCDPISGHVSLYWYRQALGQGPEFLTYFNYEAQQDKSGLPNDRFSAERPEGSISTLTIQRTEQRDSAMYRCASSLIRYNSPLHFGNGTRLTVT.

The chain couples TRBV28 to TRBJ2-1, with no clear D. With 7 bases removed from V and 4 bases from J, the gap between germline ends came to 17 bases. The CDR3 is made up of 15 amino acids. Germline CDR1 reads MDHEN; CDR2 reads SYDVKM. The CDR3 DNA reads TGTGCCAGCAACCCCGAATTGTATGCATACAATGAGCAGTTCTTC. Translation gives CASNPELYAYNEQFF.

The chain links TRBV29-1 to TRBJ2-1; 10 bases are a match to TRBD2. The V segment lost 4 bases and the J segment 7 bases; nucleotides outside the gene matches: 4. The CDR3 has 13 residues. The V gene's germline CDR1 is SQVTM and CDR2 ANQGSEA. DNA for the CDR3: TGCAGCGTTGTAGCGGGGGGAAGAAATGAGCAGTTCTTC. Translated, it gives CSVVAGGRNEQFF.

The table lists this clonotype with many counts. The DNA of the CDR3 is TGTGCCAGCAGCTTCGATGGTCAGCCCCAGCATTTT. It specifies CASSFDGQPQHF. The genes are TRBV5-5 and TRBJ1-5; D uncertain. CDR3 length: 12 amino acids. V lost 2 bases and J 6 bases, leaving 6 bases between the germline ends. Germline loops: CDR1 SGHKS, CDR2 YYEKEE (reference sequence).

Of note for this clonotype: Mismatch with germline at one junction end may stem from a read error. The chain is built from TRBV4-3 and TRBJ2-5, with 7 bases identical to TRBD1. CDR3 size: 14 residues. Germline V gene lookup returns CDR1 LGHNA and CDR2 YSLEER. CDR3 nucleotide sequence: TGCGCCAGCAGCCAGTGGGGACAGCAAGAGACCGAGTACTTC. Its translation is CASSQWGQQETEYF.

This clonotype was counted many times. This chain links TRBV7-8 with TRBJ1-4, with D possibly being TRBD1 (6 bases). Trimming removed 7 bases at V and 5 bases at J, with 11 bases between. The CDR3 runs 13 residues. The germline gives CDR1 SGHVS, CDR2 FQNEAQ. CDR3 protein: CASTGEGNEKLFF. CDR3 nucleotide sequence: TGTGCCAGCACAGGGGAAGGGAATGAAAAACTGTTTTTT. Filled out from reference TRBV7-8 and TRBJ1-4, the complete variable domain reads GAGVSQSPRYKVAKRGQDVALRCDPISGHVSLFWYQQALGQGPEFLTYFQNEAQLDKSGLPSDRFFAERPEGSVSTLKIQRTQQEDSAVYLCASTGEGNEKLFFGSGTQLSVL.

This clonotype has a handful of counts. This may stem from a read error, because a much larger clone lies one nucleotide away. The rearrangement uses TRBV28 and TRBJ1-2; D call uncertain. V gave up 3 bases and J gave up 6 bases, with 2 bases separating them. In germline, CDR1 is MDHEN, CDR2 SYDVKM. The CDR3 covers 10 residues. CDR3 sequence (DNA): TGTGCCAGCAGTTTCGATGGCTACACCTTC. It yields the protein CASSFDGYTF.

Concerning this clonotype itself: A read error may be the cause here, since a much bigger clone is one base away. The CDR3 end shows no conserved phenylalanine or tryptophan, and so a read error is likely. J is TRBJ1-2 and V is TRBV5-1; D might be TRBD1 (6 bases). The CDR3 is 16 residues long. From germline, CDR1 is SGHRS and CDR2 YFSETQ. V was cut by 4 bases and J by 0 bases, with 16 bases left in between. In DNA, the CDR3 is TGCGCCAGCAGCCCGAGGGGGGACGAAGCTAACTATGGCTACACCTAC. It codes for CASSPRGDEANYGYTY.

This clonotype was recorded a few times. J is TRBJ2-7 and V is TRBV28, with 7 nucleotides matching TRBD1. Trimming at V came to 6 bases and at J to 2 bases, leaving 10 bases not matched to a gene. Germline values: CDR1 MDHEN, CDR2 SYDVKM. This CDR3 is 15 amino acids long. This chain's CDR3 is CASSRPGQVTYEQYF. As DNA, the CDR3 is TGTGCCAGCAGCCGCCCCGGACAGGTCACCTACGAGCAGTACTTC. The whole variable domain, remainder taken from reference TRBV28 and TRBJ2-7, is DVKVTQSSRYLVKRTGEKVFLECVQDMDHENMFWYRQDPGLGLRLIYFSYDVKMKEKGDIPEGYSVSREKKERFSLILESASTNQTSMYLCASSRPGQVTYEQYFGPGTRLTVT.

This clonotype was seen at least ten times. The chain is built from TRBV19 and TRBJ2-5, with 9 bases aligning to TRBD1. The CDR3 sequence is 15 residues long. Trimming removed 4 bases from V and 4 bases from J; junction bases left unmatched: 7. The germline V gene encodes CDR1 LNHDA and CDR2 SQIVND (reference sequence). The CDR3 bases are TGTGCCAGTAGTAAAACGGACAGGGGCCTAGAGACCCAGTACTTC. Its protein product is CASSKTDRGLETQYF.

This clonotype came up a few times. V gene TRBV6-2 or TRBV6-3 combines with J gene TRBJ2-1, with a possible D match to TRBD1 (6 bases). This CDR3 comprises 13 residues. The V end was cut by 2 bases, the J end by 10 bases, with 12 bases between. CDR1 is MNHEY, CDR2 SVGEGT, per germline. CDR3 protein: CASSYGRQAEQFF. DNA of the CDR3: TGTGCCAGCAGTTACGGGAGACAGGCAGAGCAGTTCTTC.